This record looks at one TCR beta chain sequence and its context. Its antigen is currently unknown. The record originates from a study of PD-L1 blockade in urothelial cancer. Study background: Analysis of the blood was performed 3 weeks (second dose) and 6 weeks after treatment start. The study's findings and limits: Below-median blood TCR clonality before treatment forecast better survival.

The CDR3 is made up of 15 amino acids. The germline gives CDR1 SSHAT, CDR2 FNYEAQ (reference sequence). Deletions cut 1 base from V and 3 bases from J, with 10 bases between. Time point defined: peripheral blood 6 weeks after treatment start. Clones were read by immunoSEQ multiplex PCR, and TCRdb kept only the in-frame ones, dropping some. The sample yields about 110,000 clones, 85% to 95% seen once. The chain is built from TRBV7-7 and TRBJ2-1, with unresolved D. This TCR derives from a man aged 60 to 75 with urothelial cancer. Specimen: PBMCs, collected around atezolizumab (anti-PD-L1) treatment. CDR3 sequence (DNA): TGTGCCAGCAGCTTAGGGTTTAGCAACTACAATGAGCAGTTCTTC. Protein sequence: CASSLGFSNYNEQFF.